Sequencing of this TCR beta chain was carried out in a study of T cell responses to AZD1222 COVID-19 vaccine. Turning to the study itself: Recipients boosted at about 4 weeks or about 12 weeks are pooled. Study-wide results and limits: The donor cohort was predominantly white British with a female majority, and clonal diversity may have been underestimated. Targeting of unmutated variant regions was reportedly seen in nearly half of spike-specific TCRs. Spike-specific TCR breadth and depth grew following two AZD1222 doses.

There are 17 residues in the CDR3. Germline CDR1 KGHSH, CDR2 LQKENI. The J segment lost 5 bases and the V segment lost 3 bases, leaving 12 bases of the junction unmatched. In the case of this clone: Its specificity is unknown.

Sequenced by immunoSEQ multiplex PCR; TCRdb stores in-frame clones only, minus some. The sample holds 150,000 to 200,000 clones, 85% to 95% seen once. This receptor was taken from an adult in good health. This material consisted of peripheral blood, taken on day 0 of AZD1222 vaccination. The chain uses TRBV18 and TRBJ2-1; TRBD1 aligns across 8 bases. The CDR3 reads CASSPTLDRVVDNEQFF. CDR3 DNA sequence: TGTGCCAGCTCACCGACCTTGGACAGGGTAGTCGACAATGAGCAGTTCTTC.